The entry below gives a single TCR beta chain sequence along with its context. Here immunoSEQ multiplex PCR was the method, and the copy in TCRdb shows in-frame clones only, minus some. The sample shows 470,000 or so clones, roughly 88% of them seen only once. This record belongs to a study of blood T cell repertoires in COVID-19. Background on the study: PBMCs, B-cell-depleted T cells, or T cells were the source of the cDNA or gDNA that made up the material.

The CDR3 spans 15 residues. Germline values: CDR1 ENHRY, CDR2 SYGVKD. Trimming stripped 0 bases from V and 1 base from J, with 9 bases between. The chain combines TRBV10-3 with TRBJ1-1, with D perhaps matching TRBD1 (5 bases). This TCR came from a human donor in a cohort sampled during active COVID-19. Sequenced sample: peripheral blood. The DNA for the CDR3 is TGTGCCATCAGTGAGTCGCCAGGGTCGAACACTGAAGCTTTCTTT. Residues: CAISESPGSNTEAFF.